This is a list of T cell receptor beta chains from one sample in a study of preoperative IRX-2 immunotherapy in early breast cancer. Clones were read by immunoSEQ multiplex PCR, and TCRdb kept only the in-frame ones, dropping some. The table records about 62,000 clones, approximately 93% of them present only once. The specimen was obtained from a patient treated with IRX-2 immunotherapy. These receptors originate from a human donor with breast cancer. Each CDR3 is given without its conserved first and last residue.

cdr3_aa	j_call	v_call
ASSLRLNYGYT	TRBJ1-2	TRBV5-1
ASSPTSTDTQY	TRBJ2-3	TRBV18
ATSRRGINEKLF	TRBJ1-4	TRBV15
ASSSVGGNTIY	TRBJ1-3	TRBV5-4
ASSQQHYGYT	TRBJ1-2	TRBV23-1
ASSNTRGGQETQY	TRBJ2-5	TRBV28
ASSLVLAWETQY	TRBJ2-5	TRBV7-9
ASSVGATYEQY	TRBJ2-7	TRBV9
ASAVNEQY	TRBJ2-7	TRBV28
ASSAGSSYEQY	TRBJ2-7	TRBV19
ASSLRRLAGGLNTGELF	TRBJ2-2	TRBV5-4
ASSGRTNTEAF	TRBJ1-1	TRBV27
ASSPKLAGGYNEQF	TRBJ2-1	TRBV7-6
ASSSGGGIAVNTDTQY	TRBJ2-3	TRBV7-3
ASSRGGVNSYEQY	TRBJ2-7	TRBV11-3
ASSPGQGSWAYGYT	TRBJ1-2	TRBV7-2
ASSQGGGNTGELF	TRBJ2-2	TRBV4-2
ASRPGLAGGPYNEQF	TRBJ2-1	TRBV19
ASSLDGGAYNEQF	TRBJ2-1	TRBV11-1
ASSLLSGSYEQY	TRBJ2-7	TRBV7-8
ASSPTTGLTGELF	TRBJ2-2	TRBV7-7
ASSPVSGGAPETQY	TRBJ2-5	TRBV7-9
AGPGHPDSDTQY	TRBJ2-3	TRBV27
ASSLTASGWADTQY	TRBJ2-3	TRBV5-1
ASRTGTGGEKLF	TRBJ1-4	TRBV6-1
ATSRDRGGGNYGYT	TRBJ1-2	TRBV15